This T cell receptor beta chain was identified in a study of blood T cell repertoires in COVID-19. This CDR3 has 12 residues. The germline V gene encodes CDR1 SGDLS and CDR2 YYNGEE. Trimming pared 3 bases from V and 4 bases from J, leaving 8 bases between. In its sample, this clone was seen once. In the authors' methods: For nucleated cells, counts were estimated from reference gene primer amplification. This table comes from immunoSEQ multiplex PCR, and its TCRdb copy is limited to in-frame clones, with some not included. For V, J and clone size, that table is used; D and trimming come from the DNA. The table lists more than 100,000 clones, approximately 85% of them singletons, with 11% in the top ten.

The sequenced material came from peripheral blood. The J gene is TRBJ2-7, the V gene TRBV9; D unresolved. This receptor was obtained from a man older than 75 with acute or convalescent COVID-19. The CDR3 region is CASSATGYEQYF. As DNA, the CDR3 is TGTGCCAGCAGCGCTACCGGGTACGAGCAGTACTTC.